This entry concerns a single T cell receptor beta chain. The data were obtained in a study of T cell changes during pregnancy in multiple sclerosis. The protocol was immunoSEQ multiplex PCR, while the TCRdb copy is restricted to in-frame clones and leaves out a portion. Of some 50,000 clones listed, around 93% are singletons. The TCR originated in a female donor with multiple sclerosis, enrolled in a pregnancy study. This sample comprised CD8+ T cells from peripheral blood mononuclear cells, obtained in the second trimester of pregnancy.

CDR3 sequence: CASSPTGQGLSQPQHF. The CDR3 DNA is TGCGCCAGCAGCCCGACGGGACAGGGGTTGAGCCAGCCCCAGCATTTT. The V call is TRBV5-1, the J call TRBJ1-5, with 10 bases identical to TRBD1. Germline CDR1 SGHRS, CDR2 YFSETQ. The CDR3 runs 16 residues. V dropped 4 bases and J dropped 7; count of bases not matched to a gene: 11.